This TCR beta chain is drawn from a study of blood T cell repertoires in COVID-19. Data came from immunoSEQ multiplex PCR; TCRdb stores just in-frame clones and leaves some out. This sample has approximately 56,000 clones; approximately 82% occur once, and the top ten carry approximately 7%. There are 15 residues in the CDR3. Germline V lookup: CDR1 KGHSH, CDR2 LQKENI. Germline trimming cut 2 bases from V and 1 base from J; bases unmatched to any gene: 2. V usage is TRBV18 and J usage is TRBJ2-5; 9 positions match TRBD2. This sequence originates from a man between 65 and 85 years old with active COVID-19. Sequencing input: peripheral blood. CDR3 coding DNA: TGTGCCAGCTCACCAACGCGGGGGGGCCAAGAGACCCAGTACTTC. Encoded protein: CASSPTRGGQETQYF.